The 11 T cell receptor beta chains below were found in one sample sequenced in a study of T cell repertoires in ileal Crohn's disease. Here immunoSEQ multiplex PCR was the method, and the copy in TCRdb shows in-frame clones only, minus some. In the table there are under 2,000 clones, over 75% of which are singletons. The sequenced sample was ileal tissue. These receptors were taken from an adult with Crohn's disease.

The chain is built from TRBV5-8 and TRBJ2-3; D is possibly TRBD2 (7 bases). This CDR3 region has 15 residues. Per the germline V gene, CDR1 is SGHTS and CDR2 is YDEGEE. The germline V and J ends were trimmed by 2 bases and 5 bases, with 15 bases remaining between them. The CDR3 region has the DNA TGTGCCAGCAGCTTATCGGGGGGCCGGGGAGATACGCAGTATTTT. Protein sequence: CASSLSGGRGDTQYF.

The rearrangement uses TRBV19 and TRBJ2-5; D may be TRBD1 (6 bases). CDR3 length: 14 amino acids. Trimming pared 4 bases from V and 0 bases from J, leaving 9 bases between. Per germline, CDR1 LNHDA and CDR2 SQIVND (reference sequence). CDR3 DNA sequence: TGTGCCAGTAGTAACCGACAGGACCAAGAGACCCAGTACTTC. Encoded protein: CASSNRQDQETQYF.

The chain combines TRBV27 with TRBJ1-6; D perhaps matches TRBD1 (5 bases). The V and J ends lost 2 bases and 5 bases respectively, with 10 bases between them. The length of the CDR3 is 15 residues. The V gene's germline CDR1 is MNHEY and CDR2 SMNVEV (reference sequence). CDR3 in amino acids: CASSLSPGNNSPLHF. CDR3 in DNA: TGTGCCAGCAGTTTAAGTCCAGGGAATAATTCACCCCTCCACTTT.

J is TRBJ2-2 and V is TRBV7-2, with D possibly matching TRBD2 (6 bases). This CDR3 has 14 amino acids. Germline V gives CDR1 SGHTA, CDR2 FQGNSA. V was cut by 5 bases and J by 6 bases, with 13 bases left in between. CDR3 loop: CASSGTVRSGELFF. In nucleotides, the CDR3 is TGTGCCAGCAGCGGGACTGTTAGGTCCGGGGAGCTGTTTTTT.

The chain uses TRBV7-9 and TRBJ1-3; 10 bases match TRBD1. Germline lookup yields CDR1 SEHNR and CDR2 FQNEAQ (reference sequence). This CDR3 comprises 15 residues. The V and J ends lost 7 bases and 2 bases, in that order; junction bases with no gene match: 5. Here the CDR3 reads CASNQGTGAGNTIYF. As DNA, the CDR3 is TGTGCCAGCAACCAAGGGACAGGGGCTGGAAACACCATATATTTT.

V usage is TRBV10-2 and J usage is TRBJ1-1; TRBD1 agrees at 9 bases. With 7 bases clipped from V and 4 bases from J, the junction kept 16 bases outside the gene matches. Germline lookup yields CDR1 WSHSY and CDR2 SAAADI. This CDR3 is built from 17 residues. The CDR3 here is CASKPPRQGVEGTEAFF. CDR3 in DNA: TGCGCCAGCAAACCTCCGAGACAGGGGGTTGAAGGCACTGAAGCTTTCTTT.

The rearrangement links TRBV18 to TRBJ1-2; TRBD1 agrees at 7 bases. The CDR3 is 15 amino acids. Losses at the gene ends were 3 bases for V and 4 bases for J; bases not matched to a gene: 8. Per germline, CDR1 KGHSH and CDR2 LQKENI. The CDR3 nucleotides read TGTGCCAGCTCACCTGGGGGACAGTCAAGCTATGGCTACACCTTC. Protein: CASSPGGQSSYGYTF.

This sequence joins TRBV5-5 and TRBJ1-1, with D perhaps TRBD1 (6 bases). The CDR3 is 13 amino acids. V lost 6 bases and J lost 1, with 10 bases in between. Germline V gene lookup returns CDR1 SGHKS and CDR2 YYEKEE (reference sequence). The CDR3 region is CASTSRGNTEAFF. For the CDR3, the DNA is TGTGCCAGCACCTCCAGGGGGAACACTGAAGCTTTCTTT.

J is TRBJ1-1 and V is TRBV4-2; no definite D call. CDR1 and CDR2 (germline): LGHNA, YNFKEQ. V was shortened by 0 bases and J by 5 bases, with 22 bases between the two germline ends. The length of the CDR3 is 18 residues. The CDR3 loop reads CASSQDPSRRLRGTEAFF. CDR3 sequence (DNA): TGTGCCAGCAGCCAAGATCCAAGTCGTCGTCTGCGAGGGACTGAAGCTTTCTTT.

This rearrangement joins TRBV30 to TRBJ1-5, with 10 bases identical to TRBD1. The CDR3 is 16 amino acids. With V trimmed by 0 bases and J by 5 bases, 7 bases remained unmatched. Germline assignment: CDR1 GTSNPN and CDR2 SVGIG (reference sequence). In nucleotides, the CDR3 is TGTGCCTGGAGTGTTTCCCGGACAGGGGGGGATCAGCCCCAGCATTTT. Amino acids: CAWSVSRTGGDQPQHF.

This chain uses TRBV28 with TRBJ2-2; TRBD1 might be the D (5 bases). CDR3 length: 17 amino acids. Trimming took off 1 base at V and 0 bases at J, with 12 bases between the two ends. The germline gives CDR1 MDHEN, CDR2 SYDVKM. The CDR3 loop is CASSLSVDKANTGELFF. The CDR3 DNA sequence: TGTGCCAGCAGTTTATCCGTGGACAAAGCGAACACCGGGGAGCTGTTTTTT.